Included here is one T cell receptor beta chain sequence, with context. TCRB CDR3 was amplified from 2 ug genomic DNA or less. The PCR used 60 V beta and 13 J beta primers. Profiling relied on immunoSEQ multiplex PCR, and the TCRdb table lists in-frame clones only, not all of them. The profile covers fewer than 25,000 clones, with about four fifths appearing a single time and roughly 40% taken by the ten largest. This CDR3 region has 16 residues. Germline V gene sequence: CDR1 SGHTA, CDR2 FQGNSA. Germline trimming cut 5 bases from V and 2 bases from J; bases unmatched to any gene: 8. The data derive from a study of glioma-infiltrating T cells after dendritic cell vaccination. Across the study: The vaccine used monocyte-derived dendritic cells pulsed overnight with autologous tumor lysate. Patients received three intradermal dendritic cell vaccine injections at biweekly intervals.

The clonotype was recovered from a human donor with glioblastoma. The sample here was blood, taken before dendritic cell vaccination. This rearrangement joins TRBV7-2 to TRBJ1-5, with 8 bases identical to TRBD1. The CDR3 here is CASSTQGAGGNQPQHF. The CDR3 bases are TGTGCCAGCAGCACCCAGGGGGCGGGGGGCAATCAGCCCCAGCATTTT.